The source of this TCR beta chain is a study of OX40 agonist ivuxolimab in advanced cancers. V was clipped by 2 bases and J by 1 base, with 11 bases between them. Looked up from germline, CDR1 is SEHNR and CDR2 is FQNEAQ (reference sequence). The length of the CDR3 is 15 residues. Sequenced by immunoSEQ multiplex PCR; TCRdb stores in-frame clones only, minus some. The sample carries about 51,000 clones, roughly 90% recorded once. This TCR derives from an adult with an advanced solid tumor such as melanoma, head and neck, liver or kidney cancer. The genes are TRBV7-9 and TRBJ2-5; the D is unclear. This material consisted of CD4+ or CD8+ T cells sorted from blood, taken in a trial of the OX40 agonist ivuxolimab. CDR3 region: CASSLRSNIQETQYF. CDR3 DNA sequence: TGTGCCAGCAGCTTAAGATCAAATATCCAAGAGACCCAGTACTTC.